This T cell receptor beta chain emerged from a study of T cell repertoires in cytomegalovirus infection. Study information: As its CMV epitopes, the study selected recently identified HLA-C-restricted and well-studied HLA-B-restricted targets.

The germline V and J ends were trimmed by 5 bases and 10 bases, with 16 bases remaining between them. The CDR3 extends over 13 amino acids. Per the germline V gene, CDR1 is SGHAT and CDR2 is FQNNGV. Study outcomes and limitations: Clonotype analysis showed dominance of the ex vivo response by HLA-C-restricted CMV-specific TCR beta clonotypes.

Each CDR3 protein gets one entry after TCRdb re-called the reads with MiXCR. Here the sample spans a few hundred thousand distinct CDR3 sequences, approximately 40% being singletons. On this clonotype itself: Antigen unknown.

This rearrangement joins TRBV11-2 to TRBJ2-3, with D perhaps TRBD2 (6 bases). Sequencing used cultured PBMCs, obtained from culture after CMV antigen stimulation. The source of this sequence is a human donor in good health (CMV status not recorded). Some clones in this sample may be carry-over from other donors' samples. CDR3 DNA: TGTGCCAGCAGCCGTTTGGCGGGGTTGTCGCAGTATTTT. Amino acid sequence: CASSRLAGLSQYF. The whole variable domain, filled in from reference TRBV11-2 and TRBJ2-3, reads EAGVAQSPRYKIIEKRQSVAFWCNPISGHATLYWYQQILGQGPKLLIQFQNNGVVDDSQLPKDRFSAERLKGVDSTLKIQPAKLEDSAVYLCASSRLAGLSQYFGPGTRLTVL.